A single sample gave rise to the 27 T cell receptor beta chains below, sequenced in a study of response to subunit inactivated influenza vaccine. Each CDR3 protein is one row after TCRdb ran MiXCR on the RT-PCR reads. In the table there are around 300,000 distinct CDR3 sequences, roughly 22% of which are singletons. The material sequenced was PBMCs from blood, taken less than 22 months after vaccination. The receptors originated from a man between 45 and 75 years old who received an inactivated influenza vaccine.

The chain joins TRBV7-2 to TRBJ2-3; D is unclear. The CDR3 sequence is 15 residues long. The ends were cut back, 1 base at V and 2 bases at J, with 10 bases in the middle. Germline assignment: CDR1 SGHTA and CDR2 FQGNSA. The CDR3 region is CASSLVGPITDTQYF. CDR3 DNA: TGTGCCAGCAGCTTAGTCGGACCAATCACAGATACGCAGTATTTT.

This clonotype has a handful of counts. The CDR3 DNA is TGTGCCAGCAGCTTAGGCAGCCCGGGCACTGAAGCTTTCTTT. Its protein is CASSLGSPGTEAFF. The chain combines TRBV7-9 with TRBJ1-1, with unresolved D. V lost 1 base and J 4 bases, leaving 10 bases between the germline ends. CDR1 and CDR2 from the germline V gene are SEHNR and FQNEAQ (reference sequence). CDR3 length: 14 residues.

The chain has TRBV5-1 and TRBJ2-2; the D gene is possibly TRBD1 (6 bases). V gave up 9 bases and J gave up 2 bases, with 14 bases separating them. Looked up from germline, CDR1 is SGHRS and CDR2 is YFSETQ. CDR3 length: 14 amino acids. The CDR3 DNA follows: TGCGCCACCATGGACAGTACTAACACCGGGGAGCTGTTTTTT. The encoded protein is CATMDSTNTGELFF.

The sample holds a few counts of this clonotype. V is TRBV27 and J is TRBJ2-7, with 7 nucleotides matching TRBD1. The CDR3 extends over 14 amino acids. Per germline, CDR1 MNHEY and CDR2 SMNVEV (reference sequence). The junction had 1 base not matched to a gene; V was cut back by 0 bases and J by 2 bases. CDR3 DNA: TGTGCCAGCAGTTTATCAGGGACAGCCTACGAGCAGTACTTC. The encoded protein is CASSLSGTAYEQYF.

This clonotype was observed a single time. The chain is built from TRBV28 and TRBJ2-1; D is perhaps TRBD2 (5 bases). Germline V lookup: CDR1 MDHEN, CDR2 SYDVKM. CDR3 size: 15 residues. Trimming shortened V by 6 bases and J by 6 bases, and 18 bases separated the two germline ends. CDR3 in DNA: TGTGCCAGCAGCATAGCGAAGCATAAGGGCAATGAGCAGTTCTTC. This translates into CASSIAKHKGNEQFF.

The V gene is TRBV7-2, the J gene TRBJ2-2, with 8 bases aligning to TRBD1. Germline CDR1 SGHTA, CDR2 FQGNSA. Unmatched junction bases numbered 8, after V lost 4 bases and J lost 7 bases. The CDR3 has 15 amino acids. DNA for the CDR3: TGTGCCAGCAGCTCCCAGGGGGCGCAGGTCGGGGAGCTGTTTTTT. It codes for CASSSQGAQVGELFF.

J is TRBJ1-2 and V is TRBV20-1; TRBD1 agrees at 11 bases. The V and J ends lost 6 bases and 2 bases, in that order; junction bases with no gene match: 14. The CDR3 consists of 17 residues. Germline V CDR1 and CDR2: DFQATT, SNEGSKA (reference sequence). CDR3 residues: CSAIKPGQGVLNYGYTF. In nucleotides, the CDR3 is TGCAGTGCAATCAAACCGGGACAGGGGGTGTTAAACTATGGCTACACCTTC.

This clonotype was counted only a few times. The gene calls are TRBV7-2 and TRBJ2-7; no definite D call. CDR1 is SGHTA and CDR2 is FQGNSA in the germline V gene. The CDR3 runs to 14 residues. Trimming pared 7 bases from V and 3 bases from J, leaving 16 bases between. For the CDR3, the DNA is TGTGCCAGCACTATCGGCGGAGTTTACTACGAGCAGTACTTC. This gives the protein CASTIGGVYYEQYF.

This clonotype appeared many times. The chain couples TRBV20-1 to TRBJ1-6; D not certain. V lost 4 bases and J lost 0, with 7 bases in between. The length of the CDR3 is 14 residues. CDR1 and CDR2 (germline): DFQATT, SNEGSKA (reference sequence). The CDR3 DNA is TGCAGTGCTACCCAGAGCTCCTATAATTCACCCCTCCACTTT. Protein product: CSATQSSYNSPLHF.

The J gene is TRBJ1-6, the V gene TRBV3-1; no firm D call. CDR3 length: 16 amino acids. V shed 4 bases and J shed 2 bases, with 12 bases lying between them. Germline V gene data show CDR1 as LGHDT and CDR2 as YNNKEL (reference sequence). CDR3 coding DNA: TGTGCCAGCAGCCCCCTGAGAAGAACCTATAATTCACCCCTCCACTTT. Encoded protein: CASSPLRRTYNSPLHF.

Only a few counts were recorded for this clonotype. The rearrangement joins TRBV10-3 to TRBJ1-1; 7 bases match TRBD1. J was trimmed by 11 bases and V by 0 bases; bases with no gene match: 6. CDR1 is ENHRY, CDR2 SYGVKD, per germline. The CDR3 is 13 amino acids. The CDR3 region is CAISESDRLSAFF. The CDR3 DNA follows: TGTGCCATCAGTGAGTCGGACAGGCTTAGTGCTTTCTTT.

CDR3 coding DNA: TGTGCCAGCAGCTTAGAACTGGAGCTCACTGAAGCTTTCTTT. This encodes CASSLELELTEAFF. The rearrangement links TRBV7-2 to TRBJ1-1; D unresolved. Trimming removed 1 base at V and 4 bases at J, with 10 bases between. The CDR3 contains 14 residues. CDR1 SGHTA and CDR2 FQGNSA come from the germline V gene.

V and J are TRBV19 and TRBJ2-7; D tentatively fits TRBD1 or TRBD2 (5 bases each). Germline CDR1 LNHDA, CDR2 SQIVND (reference sequence). The CDR3 totals 12 residues. V was trimmed by 10 bases and J by 1 base, leaving 11 bases between them. The CDR3: CATSGRSYEQYF. The CDR3 nucleotides read TGTGCCACCTCAGGGAGATCCTACGAGCAGTACTTC. Looking up the rest from reference TRBV19 and TRBJ2-7 gives the full variable domain: DGGITQSPKYLFRKEGQNVTLSCEQNLNHDAMYWYRQDPGQGLRLIYYSQIVNDFQKGDIAEGYSVSREKKESFPLTVTSAQKNPTAFYLCATSGRSYEQYFGPGTRLTVT.

This clonotype was seen repeatedly, ten times or more. The chain joins TRBV10-3 to TRBJ1-1; TRBD1 matches at 7 bases. CDR1 is ENHRY and CDR2 is SYGVKD in the germline V gene. CDR3 length equals 16 residues. The trim removed 3 bases at V and 1 base at J, leaving 8 bases unmatched. DNA of the CDR3: TGTGCCATCAGTGACTCTAAGGGACAGAGGAACACTGAAGCTTTCTTT. Residues: CAISDSKGQRNTEAFF.

The rearrangement links TRBV20-1 to TRBJ2-3; D gene unclear. V was clipped by 0 bases and J by 8 bases, with 12 bases between them. CDR1 DFQATT and CDR2 SNEGSKA come from the germline V gene (reference sequence). The CDR3 is made up of 13 amino acids. The chain's CDR3 is CSARDSFVLTQYF. The CDR3 coding sequence is TGCAGTGCTAGAGACTCCTTTGTCCTTACGCAGTATTTT.

This clonotype was observed at least ten times. This chain joins TRBV27 and TRBJ1-5; D gene unclear. From germline, CDR1 is MNHEY and CDR2 SMNVEV (reference sequence). The CDR3 totals 14 residues. V lost 6 bases, J lost 3 bases, and 12 bases lay in between. CDR3 protein: CASRSAETNQPQHF. As DNA, the CDR3 is TGTGCCAGCAGGAGTGCGGAGACCAATCAGCCCCAGCATTTT.

The chain combines TRBV6-1 with TRBJ2-3, with D uncertain. Germline V CDR1 and CDR2: MNHNS, SASEGT. This CDR3 is built from 14 residues. The ends were cut back, 5 bases at V and 11 bases at J, with 20 bases in the middle. The CDR3 region is CASSPLSSREMQYF. CDR3 nucleotide sequence: TGTGCCAGCAGTCCCCTCTCCTCTAGGGAAATGCAGTATTTT.

The chain is built from TRBV7-9 and TRBJ1-2; weak D call: TRBD1 (6 bases). Germline CDR1 is SEHNR and CDR2 is FQNEAQ (reference sequence). This CDR3 spans 15 amino acids. V lost 5 bases to trimming and J lost 4 bases, with 17 bases between them. The CDR3 reads CASSRVGGRTYGYTF. CDR3 nucleotides: TGTGCCAGCAGCCGAGTTGGGGGGCGCACCTATGGCTACACCTTC.

The V gene is TRBV28, the J gene TRBJ2-7; 13 nucleotides align to TRBD2. V shed 8 bases, J shed 4 bases, and the junction held 5 bases outside the gene matches. Germline loops: CDR1 MDHEN, CDR2 SYDVKM. The CDR3 loop spans 14 amino acids. CDR3 in amino acids: CASATSGGLYEQYF. DNA of the CDR3: TGTGCCAGCGCGACTAGCGGGGGGTTATACGAGCAGTACTTC.

The chain carries TRBV13 and TRBJ2-1; D may correspond to TRBD1 or TRBD2 (5 bases each). The CDR3 is made up of 15 amino acids. CDR1 and CDR2 (germline): PRHDT, FYEKMQ (reference sequence). V lost 1 base to trimming and J lost 4 bases, with 11 bases between them. For the CDR3, the DNA is TGTGCCAGCAGCTTAGCCGGGGCAGCTTACAATGAGCAGTTCTTC. Its protein product is CASSLAGAAYNEQFF.

The chain couples TRBV7-9 to TRBJ2-1; perhaps D is TRBD1 or TRBD2 (5 bases each). V lost 3 bases, J lost 13 bases, and 16 bases lay in between. CDR3 length: 13 residues. Germline CDR1 is SEHNR and CDR2 is FQNEAQ (reference sequence). The CDR3, as DNA: TGTGCCAGCAGCTTCGGGACGACCGCGTCCCAGTTCTTC. This gives the protein CASSFGTTASQFF.

This clonotype has just a few counts. The rearrangement uses TRBV6-1 and TRBJ1-1; a weak D match, TRBD1 (6 bases). The CDR3 has 15 amino acids. The germline V gene encodes CDR1 MNHNS and CDR2 SASEGT. V lost 4 bases and J lost 4, with 16 bases in between. The CDR3 sequence is CASSGMPTGLTEAFF. In nucleotides, the CDR3 is TGTGCCAGCAGTGGTATGCCGACAGGCCTCACTGAAGCTTTCTTT.

The chain recombines TRBV5-1 with TRBJ1-1, with D perhaps TRBD1 (6 bases). The germline gives CDR1 SGHRS, CDR2 YFSETQ. The V end was cut by 4 bases, the J end by 0 bases, with 13 bases between. The CDR3 spans 15 residues. CDR3 DNA: TGCGCCAGCAGCCGAACGACAGGAATGAACACTGAAGCTTTCTTT. This sequence encodes CASSRTTGMNTEAFF.

This clonotype appeared a few times. The CDR3 here is CASSQTGNSNQPQHF. CDR3 nucleotides: TGTGCCAGCAGTCAGACGGGTAATAGCAATCAGCCCCAGCATTTT. The chain couples TRBV25-1 to TRBJ1-5; no reliable D call. The CDR3 has 15 amino acids. CDR1 and CDR2 from the germline V gene are MGHDK and SYGVNS. V lost 5 bases to trimming and J lost 0 bases, with 11 bases between them.

This clonotype was counted only a few times. This chain connects TRBV7-9 to TRBJ2-5, with 10 bases aligning to TRBD2. The J segment lost 2 bases and the V segment lost 5 bases, leaving 11 bases of the junction unmatched. This CDR3 spans 17 amino acids. The germline gives CDR1 SEHNR, CDR2 FQNEAQ (reference sequence). The CDR3 sequence: CASSPPSGRLDQETQYF. CDR3 sequence (DNA): TGTGCCAGCAGCCCCCCTAGCGGGAGATTGGATCAAGAGACCCAGTACTTC.

This clonotype has at least ten counts. This chain joins TRBV5-6 and TRBJ1-2, with TRBD1 matching 10 bases. Germline lookup yields CDR1 SGHDT and CDR2 YYEEEE. V shed 3 bases and J 5 bases; nucleotides not matched to a gene: 4. This CDR3 region has 14 residues. The DNA of the CDR3 is TGTGCCAGCAGCTCATGGACAGGGGGTTATGGCTACACCTTC. This translates into CASSSWTGGYGYTF.

This clonotype occurred many times. The chain recombines TRBV9 with TRBJ1-6; possibly TRBD1 for D (5 bases). There are 15 residues in the CDR3. V lost 3 bases and J 10 bases, leaving 17 bases between the germline ends. Germline assignment: CDR1 SGDLS and CDR2 YYNGEE. The CDR3 nucleotides are TGTGCCAGCAGCGGGACCCAGGGTGTGGGCTCACCCCTCCACTTT. This encodes CASSGTQGVGSPLHF.